This T cell receptor beta chain was sequenced for a study of T-cell reconstitution after alpha-beta-depleted transplantation in children. TCRbeta library construction was performed incorporating unique molecular identifiers. TCRdb reprocessed the PCR reads with MiXCR, giving one entry per CDR3 protein. Among 200,000 to 250,000 distinct CDR3 sequences, roughly a tenth were seen once, and the ten largest hold under 30%. V was trimmed by 10 bases and J by 0 bases, leaving 12 bases between them. The CDR3 length is 13 residues. Looked up from germline, CDR1 is MDHEN and CDR2 is SYDVKM. General study findings and limits: At the one-year point after transplant, T-cell counts and TCRbeta diversity were found to come mostly from T cells that had been newly produced. Expanded graft clones, several hundred of them, were reportedly the source of alpha-beta T cells about two months after transplant. Where some patients showed high TCRbeta diversity at day 60, it came from recipient T cells and thymic progenitors that had survived.

This clonotype was found many times. The antigen remains undetermined. The chain is built from TRBV28 and TRBJ1-2, with a possible D match to TRBD1 (6 bases). This sequence was found in a child under two years old with acute myeloid leukemia, due to receive a stem cell transplant. The input for sequencing was PBMCs, taken before TCRalphabeta/CD19-depleted stem cell transplant. CDR3 sequence (DNA): TGTGCCATCCCACAGGGAGCTAACTATGGCTACACCTTC. Translated, it gives CAIPQGANYGYTF.